Below are 30 T cell receptor beta chains sequenced from a single sample in a study of blood T cells in healthy people across ages. PCR was performed a second time for 7 to 11 cycles using a sample-barcoded 5' primer and a J-beta primer mix. MiXCR, run by TCRdb on the 5' RACE reads, gives a single entry per CDR3 protein. The table shows about 1.6 million distinct CDR3 sequences, with about 32% occurring only once. Sequencing was carried out using blood. Every receptor here comes from a woman aged 30 to 39 in good health.

This clonotype was found many times. This chain links TRBV4-1 with TRBJ2-4; D is uncertain. Deletions cut 0 bases from V and 6 bases from J, with 18 bases between. The CDR3 has 17 amino acids. Germline V gene lookup returns CDR1 MGHRA and CDR2 YSYEKL. As DNA, the CDR3 is TGCGCCAGCAGCCAAGAGATCGCCGTGCCTCGATTAAACATTCAGTACTTC. Amino acids: CASSQEIAVPRLNIQYF.

This clonotype was counted only a few times. The chain uses TRBV28 and TRBJ2-5; D is uncertain. Trimming cost V 5 bases and J 0 bases, with 13 bases left between them. This CDR3 is 15 amino acids long. Germline lookup yields CDR1 MDHEN and CDR2 SYDVKM. The CDR3 protein is CASSGTGGDQETQYF. In DNA, the CDR3 is TGTGCCAGCAGTGGTACGGGTGGGGACCAAGAGACCCAGTACTTC.

This sequence joins TRBV4-2 and TRBJ2-4; 9 positions match TRBD2. Germline loops: CDR1 LGHNA, CDR2 YNFKEQ. J lost 13 bases, V lost 1 base, and 20 bases had no gene match. This CDR3 contains 18 residues. The CDR3 DNA reads as TGTGCCAGCAGCCAAGGTGGGTCGAATCTAGCGGGAACCTATGAGCAGTACTTC. Its protein is CASSQGGSNLAGTYEQYF.

Only one count was recorded for this clonotype. The chain employs TRBV20-1 and TRBJ2-5; D perhaps matches TRBD1 (5 bases). The CDR3 is made up of 14 amino acids. Germline CDR1 is DFQATT and CDR2 is SNEGSKA (reference sequence). Trimming stripped 3 bases from V and 0 bases from J, with 11 bases between. CDR3 DNA sequence: TGCAGTGCTAGTCCAAAGGGGAACCAAGAGACCCAGTACTTC. Translated, it gives CSASPKGNQETQYF.

This clonotype was picked up a small number of times. The chain combines TRBV20-1 with TRBJ2-5, with a tentative D call TRBD1 (6 bases). Trimming cost V 0 bases and J 2 bases, with 10 bases left between them. CDR3 length: 14 residues. Germline CDR1 and CDR2: DFQATT and SNEGSKA (reference sequence). The CDR3: CSARDWTEQETQYF. CDR3 nucleotides: TGCAGTGCTAGAGATTGGACAGAGCAAGAGACCCAGTACTTC.

As DNA, the CDR3 is TGTGCCAGCAGTTCTCGCGGGGGGGGGCTGAGTGGCTACACCTTC. It specifies CASSSRGGGLSGYTF. This chain links TRBV27 with TRBJ1-2; D is perhaps TRBD1 (6 bases). CDR1 is MNHEY and CDR2 is SMNVEV in the germline V gene (reference sequence). This CDR3 is 15 amino acids long. V was cut by 4 bases and J by 7 bases, with 19 bases left in between.

The chain recombines TRBV7-9 with TRBJ1-2; 9 positions agree with TRBD1. V was pared by 4 bases and J by 8 bases, with 11 bases of the junction left unmatched. Germline assignment: CDR1 SEHNR and CDR2 FQNEAQ (reference sequence). The CDR3 has 15 residues. CDR3 protein: CASSWGDPGQGGYTF. CDR3 coding DNA: TGTGCCAGCAGCTGGGGGGACCCGGGACAGGGAGGCTACACCTTC. Full variable domain (missing parts from reference TRBV7-9 and TRBJ1-2): DTGVSQNPRHKITKRGQNVTFRCDPISEHNRLYWYRQTLGQGPEFLTYFQNEAQLEKSRLLSDRFSAERPKGSFSTLEIQRTEQGDSAMYLCASSWGDPGQGGYTFGSGTRLTVV.

With regard to this clonotype: A single base separates this from a much larger clone, so it may be a read error. V is TRBV29-1 and J is TRBJ1-2; no reliable D call. Germline loops: CDR1 SQVTM, CDR2 ANQGSEA. The ends were cut back, 4 bases at V and 8 bases at J, with 20 bases in the middle. The CDR3 totals 14 residues. The CDR3 loop is CSVADPTRPQGYTF. CDR3 in DNA: TGCAGCGTTGCAGATCCGACCAGACCCCAGGGCTACACCTTC.

For this clonotype: A much larger clone lies a single base off, so this may be a read error. V and J are TRBV24-1 and TRBJ2-1; 7 nucleotides match TRBD1. The CDR3 runs to 16 residues. Germline V gene sequence: CDR1 KGHDR, CDR2 SFDVKD. Trimming cost V 5 bases and J 0 bases; bases outside gene matches: 6. The CDR3 loop reads CATSGPQGSSYNEQFF. The CDR3 bases are TGTGCCACCAGTGGCCCACAGGGGAGCTCCTACAATGAGCAGTTCTTC.

Notes on this clonotype: A much larger clone lies a single base off, so this may be a read error. The chain carries TRBV29-1 and TRBJ2-1; D unresolved. Germline assignment: CDR1 SQVTM and CDR2 ANQGSEA. The CDR3 is made up of 13 amino acids. Trimming stripped 3 bases from V and 5 bases from J, with 11 bases between. DNA of the CDR3: TGCAGCGTTGAGAAGGGTCGGGACAATGAGCAGTTCTTC. Protein sequence: CSVEKGRDNEQFF.

CDR3 sequence (DNA): TGTGCCAGCAGCTTAGGGGGGCCGAAGGGGACCCAGTACTTC. Translation gives CASSLGGPKGTQYF. The chain has TRBV7-3 and TRBJ2-5; tentatively, D is TRBD1 or TRBD2 (6 bases each). Between the trimmed V and J ends, which lost 2 bases and 7 bases, there was a span of 14 bases. Germline CDR1 reads SGHTA; CDR2 reads FQGTGA. The CDR3 has 14 amino acids.

This chain joins TRBV2 and TRBJ1-4; D may be TRBD1 (6 bases). Germline loops: CDR1 SNHLY, CDR2 FYNNEI. The V end lost 7 bases, the J end lost 3 bases, and 21 bases lay between the germline ends. CDR3 size: 17 residues. CDR3 sequence (DNA): TGTGCCAGCACCGAGGGGGGGGCTGGAAGGTCTAATGAAAAACTGTTTTTT. It is translated as CASTEGGAGRSNEKLFF.

This clonotype was counted many times. The V and J genes are TRBV4-1 and TRBJ2-5, with 7 positions matching TRBD1. The CDR3 consists of 16 residues. Germline loops: CDR1 MGHRA, CDR2 YSYEKL. With V trimmed by 4 bases and J by 4 bases, 12 bases remained unmatched. The DNA of the CDR3 is TGCGCCAGCAGCCGGGGACAGTCCAGGCTTGGAGAGACCCAGTACTTC. Translation: CASSRGQSRLGETQYF.

The chain is built from TRBV25-1 and TRBJ2-7; TRBD1 agrees at 9 bases. This CDR3 comprises 15 residues. Germline V gene data show CDR1 as MGHDK and CDR2 as SYGVNS. The junction had 12 bases not matched to a gene; V was cut back by 5 bases and J by 7 bases. The CDR3 sequence: CASSPPGQGGEEQYF. CDR3 nucleotide sequence: TGTGCCAGCAGTCCACCGGGACAGGGAGGTGAGGAGCAGTACTTC.

In its sample, this clonotype was seen a few times. The gene calls are TRBV20-1 and TRBJ1-1; D is unclear. Looked up from germline, CDR1 is DFQATT and CDR2 is SNEGSKA (reference sequence). The CDR3 has 12 residues. Trimming shortened V by 8 bases and J by 9 bases, and 19 bases separated the two germline ends. The CDR3 bases are TGCAGTCTACGCCCAGTTGGGAATCAAGCTTTCTTT. Protein: CSLRPVGNQAFF.

The gene calls are TRBV15 and TRBJ2-7; D uncertain. With 3 bases removed from V and 4 bases from J, the gap between germline ends came to 13 bases. There are 14 residues in the CDR3. CDR1 and CDR2 (germline): LNHNV, YYDKDF (reference sequence). The chain's CDR3 is CATSSSSPGYEQYF. For the CDR3, the DNA is TGTGCCACCAGCAGTAGTTCCCCAGGATACGAGCAGTACTTC.

This clonotype has only a few counts. The chain is built from TRBV20-1 and TRBJ2-3; TRBD2 agrees at 7 bases. The CDR3 runs to 13 residues. Germline V gene sequence: CDR1 DFQATT, CDR2 SNEGSKA (reference sequence). The CDR3 DNA follows: TGCAGCACAATGGGGGGGAGCACAGATACGCAGTATTTT. Its protein is CSTMGGSTDTQYF.

This clonotype has only a few counts. The chain links TRBV6-6 to TRBJ2-7, with TRBD1 matching 8 bases. The CDR3 has 15 residues. J lost 2 bases, V lost 0 bases, and 3 bases had no gene match. From germline, CDR1 is MNHNY and CDR2 SVGAGI (reference sequence). CDR3 sequence reads: CASSYSTGVTYEQYF. The CDR3 region has the DNA TGTGCCAGCAGTTACTCGACAGGGGTCACCTACGAGCAGTACTTC.

This chain uses TRBV25-1 with TRBJ1-2, with D perhaps TRBD1 (6 bases). CDR3 length: 13 residues. With 3 bases removed from V and 10 bases from J, the gap between germline ends came to 15 bases. Germline lookup yields CDR1 MGHDK and CDR2 SYGVNS. The CDR3, as DNA: TGTGCCAGCAGTGATCAAGGGTACAGGGACTACACCTTC. Its protein product is CASSDQGYRDYTF.

The table lists this clonotype with a few counts. The chain carries TRBV5-1 and TRBJ2-7, with TRBD1 matching 8 bases. In germline, CDR1 is SGHRS, CDR2 YFSETQ. The CDR3 length is 16 residues. The ends lost 5 bases at V and 4 bases at J; junction bases unmatched: 14. CDR3: CASSPRSGGLGYEQYF. The DNA of the CDR3 is TGCGCCAGCAGTCCTAGATCAGGGGGCCTAGGATACGAGCAGTACTTC.

The chain links TRBV27 to TRBJ1-1; tentatively, D is TRBD1 (6 bases). The CDR3 is 15 residues long. Trimming pared 5 bases from V and 0 bases from J, leaving 13 bases between. Germline V gives CDR1 MNHEY, CDR2 SMNVEV (reference sequence). CDR3 sequence reads: CASSPGQRMNTEAFF. The CDR3 DNA reads as TGTGCCAGCAGTCCCGGACAGAGGATGAACACTGAAGCTTTCTTT.

This clonotype occurred many times. The V and J genes are TRBV4-1 and TRBJ2-3; D remains unclear. The CDR3 extends over 16 amino acids. The germline V gene has CDR1 MGHRA and CDR2 YSYEKL. V was cut by 1 base and J by 2 bases, with 13 bases left in between. The CDR3 region is CASSQGGRRPTDTQYF. CDR3 nucleotides: TGCGCCAGCAGCCAAGGAGGCCGGCGTCCCACAGATACGCAGTATTTT.

This rearrangement joins TRBV20-1 to TRBJ1-5, with 8 bases matching TRBD1. Germline assignment: CDR1 DFQATT and CDR2 SNEGSKA (reference sequence). The CDR3 runs to 12 residues. V lost 6 bases to trimming and J lost 7 bases; unmatched junction nucleotides: 5. The CDR3: CSASTGAQPQHF. As DNA, the CDR3 is TGCAGTGCCTCGACAGGGGCGCAGCCCCAGCATTTT.

Only a few counts were recorded for this clonotype. The chain joins TRBV6-2 or TRBV6-3 to TRBJ2-1; TRBD2 aligns across 14 bases. J was trimmed by 9 bases and V by 6 bases; bases with no gene match: 13. CDR3 length equals 17 residues. Germline CDR1 and CDR2: MNHEY and SVGEGT. The CDR3 sequence is CASSRPRLAGGPSEQFF. The CDR3 nucleotides are TGTGCCAGCAGCCGCCCAAGACTAGCGGGAGGGCCAAGTGAGCAGTTCTTC.

In its sample, this clonotype was seen a few times. The chain links TRBV30 to TRBJ1-4; 9 positions match TRBD1. J was trimmed by 8 bases and V by 3 bases; bases with no gene match: 4. The CDR3 has 13 amino acids. The germline V gene has CDR1 GTSNPN and CDR2 SVGIG (reference sequence). CDR3 in amino acids: CAWRQGAREKLFF. Here the CDR3 DNA reads TGTGCCTGGAGACAGGGGGCGAGGGAAAAACTGTTTTTT.

This clonotype was found a few times. The gene calls are TRBV5-1 and TRBJ1-1; possible D gene TRBD1, 5 bases. The CDR3 runs 17 residues. Germline CDR1 SGHRS, CDR2 YFSETQ. Trimming stripped 4 bases from V and 4 bases from J, with 23 bases between. In DNA, the CDR3 is TGCGCCAGCAGCGAGCTTACGCCGTACGAAAGGGGCACTGAAGCTTTCTTT. This gives the protein CASSELTPYERGTEAFF.

This clonotype came up a few times. One end of the junction does not line up with germline, which may come from a read error. J is TRBJ2-5 and V is TRBV15; D is ambiguous. This CDR3 is built from 11 residues. CDR1 and CDR2 (germline): LNHNV, YYDKDF (reference sequence). For the CDR3, the DNA is TGTGCCGCCAGCAGAGCGGAGACCCAGTACTTC. This gives the protein CAASRAETQYF.

This clonotype was seen a few times. V and J are TRBV5-1 and TRBJ1-2; 10 bases match TRBD1. This CDR3 is built from 15 residues. CDR1 and CDR2 (germline): SGHRS, YFSETQ. The V and J ends lost 4 bases and 7 bases, in that order; junction bases with no gene match: 10. Here the CDR3 reads CASSPKTGGLPGYTF. The CDR3 region has the DNA TGCGCCAGCAGCCCGAAGACAGGGGGCCTGCCTGGCTACACCTTC.

This chain links TRBV9 with TRBJ2-3; TRBD2 aligns across 16 bases. CDR1 SGDLS and CDR2 YYNGEE come from the germline V gene. The CDR3 has 19 residues. V shed 4 bases and J 1 base; nucleotides not matched to a gene: 9. CDR3: CASSMGLAGGLLGTDTQYF. DNA of the CDR3: TGTGCCAGCAGCATGGGACTAGCGGGAGGGCTTCTCGGCACAGATACGCAGTATTTT.

The chain's CDR3 is CASSLEAKRGADTQYF. CDR3 sequence (DNA): TGCGCCAGCAGCTTGGAGGCTAAAAGGGGAGCAGATACGCAGTATTTT. The gene calls are TRBV5-1 and TRBJ2-3, with D possibly called TRBD1 or TRBD2 (5 bases each). Trimming pared 0 bases from V and 4 bases from J, leaving 15 bases between. The germline V gene encodes CDR1 SGHRS and CDR2 YFSETQ. There are 16 residues in the CDR3.